The T cell receptor beta chain under discussion was sequenced for a study of PD-1 blockade in mismatch repair-deficient tumors. In the study overall: Patients had some twelve mismatch repair-deficient cancer types, all previously treated and progressing. Study-wide results and limits: Tumor-resident clones, often absent from pretreatment blood, expanded after pembrolizumab and then contracted.

PCR or immunohistochemistry showed mismatch repair deficiency in every enrolled patient. The TCR-sequenced patients were a few responders to pembrolizumab. Method: immunoSEQ multiplex PCR; TCRdb's copy keeps in-frame clones and lacks some. This table has 20,000 to 25,000 clones, approximately 84% appearing once. Germline V gives CDR1 LNHDA, CDR2 SQIVND (reference sequence). The CDR3 has 17 amino acids. A word on this clone: As yet, its antigen is unknown.

The receptor was derived from an adult with mismatch repair-deficient cancer. Material: peripheral blood, obtained 2 weeks after starting pembrolizumab. The V call is TRBV19, the J call TRBJ2-5, with TRBD1 matching 8 bases. The J call is uncertain, as TRBJ2-7 better fits the DNA end. Written as DNA, the CDR3 is TGTGCCAGTAGTCCCGGGACAGGCGAATCCTCTATCCACGAGCAGTACTTC. It encodes CASSPGTGESSIHEQYF.